These T cell receptor beta chains were read from a single sample in a study of blood T cell repertoires in COVID-19. Repertoires were generated with immunoSEQ multiplex PCR, while TCRdb's copy carries only in-frame clones and drops some. The table has around 130,000 clones, about four fifths seen once; the top ten hold 8.5% to 10%. Specimen: peripheral blood. The source is a man aged 40-50 years with active or convalescent COVID-19. CDR3s include the opening cysteine and the closing phenylalanine or tryptophan. The D gene is left open where the match is weak. Size is omitted from some rows. Given values are once, few, many or a class for expanded clones.

CASSTELAKNIQYF TGCGCCAGCAGCACCGAGCTAGCCAAAAACATTCAGTACTTC . . TRBJ2-4 TRBV5-1
CASRIDRGPPDTQYF TGTGCCAGCAGAATTGACAGGGGGCCTCCAGATACGCAGTATTTT . TRBD1 TRBJ2-3 TRBV2
CASSIRLSRTGTGLGEKLFF TGTGCCAGTAGTATAAGGTTATCTCGGACAGGGACCGGCTTAGGGGAAAAACTGTTTTTT . TRBD1 TRBJ1-4 TRBV19
CASSPQLVAGGSGELFF TGTGCCAGCAGCCCCCAATTGGTAGCGGGGGGATCCGGGGAGCTGTTTTTT . TRBD2 TRBJ2-2 TRBV14
CAISEPRRGGGETQYF TGTGCCATCAGTGAGCCACGCCGAGGGGGGGGAGAGACCCAGTACTTC . . TRBJ2-5 TRBV10-3
CASSFAQGAPYEQYF TGTGCCAGCAGCTTTGCACAGGGGGCCCCCTACGAGCAGTACTTC . TRBD1 TRBJ2-7 TRBV7-9
CASRQQETNEKLFF TGTGCCAGCAGGCAGCAGGAAACTAATGAAAAACTGTTTTTT . . TRBJ1-4 TRBV7-9
CASSAASSGGAFEQFF TGTGCCAGCAGCGCGGCCAGTAGCGGGGGGGCCTTTGAGCAGTTCTTC . TRBD2 TRBJ2-1 TRBV7-2
CASSLGLANTGELFF TGCGCCAGCAGCTTGGGACTAGCGAACACCGGGGAGCTGTTTTTT . . TRBJ2-2 TRBV5-1
CASSPTTAAYEQYF TGCGCCAGCAGCCCGACGACAGCCGCCTACGAGCAGTACTTC . . TRBJ2-7 TRBV5-1
CAWSVSGLGQPQHF TGTGCCTGGAGTGTATCAGGGTTAGGTCAGCCCCAGCATTTT few . TRBJ1-5 TRBV30
CAWSPIRTGGGRGYTF TGTGCCTGGAGTCCCATCAGGACAGGAGGAGGTCGTGGCTACACCTTC . TRBD1 TRBJ1-2 TRBV30
CASSIGRDRDNQPQHF TGTGCCAGTAGTATAGGAAGGGACAGGGACAATCAGCCCCAGCATTTT once TRBD1 TRBJ1-5 TRBV19
CASSLVADRVYEQYF TGTGCCAGCAGCTTGGTAGCGGACAGGGTCTACGAGCAGTACTTC . TRBD1 TRBJ2-7 TRBV11-2
CASSTATGDPGKLFF TGTGCCAGCAGCACCGCGACAGGGGATCCTGGAAAACTGTTTTTT . TRBD1 TRBJ1-4 TRBV5-5
CASSSGQGETQYF TGTGCCAGCAGCTCCGGACAGGGGGAGACCCAGTACTTC . TRBD1 TRBJ2-5 TRBV7-3
CARSLRQGANQPQHF TGTGCCAGAAGCTTGCGGCAGGGGGCCAATCAGCCCCAGCATTTT . TRBD1 TRBJ1-5 TRBV5-3
CASSESGRADEKLFF TGTGCCAGCAGTGAATCGGGCAGAGCGGATGAAAAACTGTTTTTT . . TRBJ1-4 TRBV25-1
CASTTGQGNQPQHF TGTGCCAGCACAACGGGACAGGGCAATCAGCCCCAGCATTTT . TRBD1 TRBJ1-5 TRBV6-6
CAWSGGQDNQPQHF TGTGCCTGGAGTGGAGGGCAGGACAATCAGCCCCAGCATTTT few . TRBJ1-5 TRBV30
CASSQRRDTQYF TGTGCCAGCAGCCAACGGCGGGATACGCAGTATTTT . . TRBJ2-3 TRBV3-1/TRBV3-2
CASKGTVSGANVLTF TGTGCCAGCAAGGGGACAGTTTCTGGGGCCAACGTCCTGACTTTC . TRBD1 TRBJ2-6 TRBV2
CASSSMSQRSTGELFF TGTGCCAGCAGCTCGATGTCTCAAAGGAGCACCGGGGAGCTGTTTTTT . . TRBJ2-2 TRBV7-9
CASSFSRTVIRNEQFF TGTGCCAGCTCATTTTCCCGGACAGTGATAAGGAATGAGCAGTTCTTC . . TRBJ2-1 TRBV18
CASSYSLSSGANVLTF TGTGCCAGCAGTTACTCCCTGAGCTCTGGGGCCAACGTCCTGACTTTC . . TRBJ2-6 TRBV6-5